This TCR beta chain was identified in a study of T cell responses to AZD1222 COVID-19 vaccine. Findings and caveats of the study: In a largely white British group with more females than males, clonal diversity was possibly underestimated. Spike-spanning, vaccine-associated CD4 TCRs were dominant at 160-218 and 743-854. Per reports, nearly half of all spike-specific TCRs target regions that are unmutated in variants. None of the repertoires were sampled until the peak T cell response had passed.

This CDR3 has 12 residues. Trimming shortened V by 1 base and J by 6 bases, and 5 bases separated the two germline ends. Germline-derived CDR1 and CDR2 are SGHVS and FQNEAQ. The table came from immunoSEQ multiplex PCR; TCRdb's copy has only in-frame clones and leaves some out. The profile covers tens of thousands of clones, with about 88% appearing a single time and about 9.3% taken by the ten largest. Worth noting for this clone: Antigen specificity is unknown.

The TCR sequence derives from an adult who received the AZD1222 COVID-19 vaccine. Sequences were derived from peripheral blood, sampled 28 days after the second AZD1222 dose. The rearrangement joins TRBV7-8 to TRBJ2-3; D gene uncertain. As DNA, the CDR3 is TGTGCCAGCAGCTTAGGGGTGGATACGCAGTATTTT. This gives the protein CASSLGVDTQYF.